The clone carrying this TCR beta chain occurred many times. Its antigen is as yet unknown. This sample stems from a study of post-analysis software for immune sequencing data. Study-level background: Relapsing-remitting, secondary progressive and progressive-relapsing forms made up the multiple sclerosis disease courses. Study-wide points: Analysis by F measure revealed that same-batch samples clustered strongly together. Elevated frequency relative to controls characterized several TRBV segments in patients, TRBV5-6, TRBV5-1 and TRBV20-1 among them. There was significantly lower normalized Chao1 diversity in multiple sclerosis patients than in controls.

V was clipped by 8 bases and J by 7 bases, with 26 bases between them. Looked up from germline, CDR1 is SQVTM and CDR2 is ANQGSEA. This CDR3 is 15 amino acids long. Unique molecular identifiers were built into the TCR beta cDNA libraries. The source material, 1 to 10 million T cells, gave rise to roughly 500,000 cDNA molecules. TCRdb fed the PCR reads into MiXCR, producing one record per CDR3 protein. The sample contains more than 450,000 distinct CDR3 sequences, less than 40% of which appear only once. The clonotype was recovered from a girl aged 2-17 years with multiple sclerosis. The V call is TRBV29-1, the J call TRBJ2-5; the D gene is possibly TRBD2 (6 bases). Sequenced input: blood. The CDR3 DNA sequence: TGCAGCCTCGTTGGTGCGGACGGAGGGATCGGGACCCAGTACTTC. Encoded protein: CSLVGADGGIGTQYF.